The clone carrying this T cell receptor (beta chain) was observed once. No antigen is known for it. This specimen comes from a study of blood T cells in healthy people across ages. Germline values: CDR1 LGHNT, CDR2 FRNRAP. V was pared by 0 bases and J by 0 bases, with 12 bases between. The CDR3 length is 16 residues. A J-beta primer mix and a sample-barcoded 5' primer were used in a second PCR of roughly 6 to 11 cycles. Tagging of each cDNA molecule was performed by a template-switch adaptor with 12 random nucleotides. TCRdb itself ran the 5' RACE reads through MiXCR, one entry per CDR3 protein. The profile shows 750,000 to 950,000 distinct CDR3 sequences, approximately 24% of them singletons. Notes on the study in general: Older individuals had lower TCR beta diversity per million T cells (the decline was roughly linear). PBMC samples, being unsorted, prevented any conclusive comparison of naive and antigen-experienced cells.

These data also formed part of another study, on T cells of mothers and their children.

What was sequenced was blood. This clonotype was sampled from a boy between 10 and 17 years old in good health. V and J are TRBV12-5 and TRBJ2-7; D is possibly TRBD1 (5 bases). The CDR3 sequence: CASGLVVTGTSYEQYF. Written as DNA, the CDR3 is TGTGCTAGTGGTTTGGTAGTTACAGGAACCTCCTACGAGCAGTACTTC.